This T cell receptor beta chain was captured in a study of blood T cell repertoires in COVID-19. Study context: Samples of COVID-19 (acute and convalescent) were obtained from the United States, Italy and Spain.

Libraries were prepared by immunoSEQ multiplex PCR; TCRdb keeps only in-frame clonotypes and omits some of them. The top ten hold approximately 2.1% of the sample, which has fewer than 85,000 clones, approximately 80% seen once. Patients of the Seattle cohort, enrolled during active infection, were followed longitudinally. This clone was detected only once. Trimming removed 3 bases from V and 6 bases from J; junction bases left unmatched: 3. The CDR3 loop spans 14 amino acids. Germline CDR1 ENHRY, CDR2 SYGVKD. Sequenced input: peripheral blood. This clonotype was sampled from a man between 65 and 80 years old with COVID-19, enrolled during active disease. The chain carries TRBV10-3 and TRBJ1-4; 8 bases fit TRBD1. The CDR3 DNA follows: TGTGCCATCAGTGACCGGACAGGGTATGAAAAACTGTTTTTT. It is translated as CAISDRTGYEKLFF.